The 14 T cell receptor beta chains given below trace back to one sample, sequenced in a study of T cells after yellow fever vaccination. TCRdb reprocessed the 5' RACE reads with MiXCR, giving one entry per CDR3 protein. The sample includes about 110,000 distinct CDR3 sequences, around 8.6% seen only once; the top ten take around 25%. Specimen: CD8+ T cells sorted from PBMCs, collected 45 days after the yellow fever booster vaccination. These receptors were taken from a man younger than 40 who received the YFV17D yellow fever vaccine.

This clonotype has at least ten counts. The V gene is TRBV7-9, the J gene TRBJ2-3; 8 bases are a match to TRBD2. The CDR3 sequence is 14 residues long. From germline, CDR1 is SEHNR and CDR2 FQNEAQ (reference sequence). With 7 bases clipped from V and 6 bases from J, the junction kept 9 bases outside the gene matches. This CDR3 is CASIRASGLDTQYF. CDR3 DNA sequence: TGTGCCAGCATTAGGGCTAGCGGGCTTGATACGCAGTATTTT.

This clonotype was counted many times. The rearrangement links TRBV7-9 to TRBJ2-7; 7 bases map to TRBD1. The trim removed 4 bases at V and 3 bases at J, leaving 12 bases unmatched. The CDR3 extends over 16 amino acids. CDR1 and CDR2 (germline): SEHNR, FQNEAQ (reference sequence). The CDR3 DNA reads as TGTGCCAGCAGCTCCGATCCTTACAGGGGCGACTACGAGCAGTACTTC. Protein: CASSSDPYRGDYEQYF.

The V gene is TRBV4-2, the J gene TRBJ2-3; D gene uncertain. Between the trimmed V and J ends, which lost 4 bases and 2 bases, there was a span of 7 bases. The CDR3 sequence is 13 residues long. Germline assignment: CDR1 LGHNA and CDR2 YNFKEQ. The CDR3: CASSPTDTDTQYF. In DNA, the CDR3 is TGTGCCAGCAGCCCCACGGACACAGATACGCAGTATTTT.

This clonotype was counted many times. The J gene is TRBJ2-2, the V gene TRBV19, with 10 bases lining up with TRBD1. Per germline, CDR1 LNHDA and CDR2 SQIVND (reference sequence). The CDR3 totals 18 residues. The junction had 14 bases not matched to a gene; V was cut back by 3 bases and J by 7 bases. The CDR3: CASSIKVGDRGLIGELFF. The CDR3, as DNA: TGTGCCAGTAGTATCAAGGTCGGAGACAGGGGGCTCATCGGGGAGCTGTTTTTT.

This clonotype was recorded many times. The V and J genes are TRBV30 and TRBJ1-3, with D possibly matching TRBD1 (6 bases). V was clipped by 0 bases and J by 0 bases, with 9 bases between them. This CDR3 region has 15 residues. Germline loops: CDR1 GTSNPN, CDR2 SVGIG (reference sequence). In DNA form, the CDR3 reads TGTGCCTGGAGTGTAGGGGGTTTCTCTGGAAACACCATATATTTT. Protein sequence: CAWSVGGFSGNTIYF. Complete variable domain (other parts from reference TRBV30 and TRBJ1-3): SQTIHQWPATLVQPVGSPLSLECTVEGTSNPNLYWYRQAAGRGLQLLFYSVGIGQISSEVPQNLSASRPQDRQFILSSKKLLLSDSGFYLCAWSVGGFSGNTIYFGEGSWLTVV.

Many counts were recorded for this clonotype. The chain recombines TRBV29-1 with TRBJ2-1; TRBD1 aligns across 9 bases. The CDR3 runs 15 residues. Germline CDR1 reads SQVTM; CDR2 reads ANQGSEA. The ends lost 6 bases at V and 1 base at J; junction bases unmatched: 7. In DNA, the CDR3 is TGCAGCGTGGGGGACAGGGTGAATTCCTACAATGAGCAGTTCTTC. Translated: CSVGDRVNSYNEQFF.

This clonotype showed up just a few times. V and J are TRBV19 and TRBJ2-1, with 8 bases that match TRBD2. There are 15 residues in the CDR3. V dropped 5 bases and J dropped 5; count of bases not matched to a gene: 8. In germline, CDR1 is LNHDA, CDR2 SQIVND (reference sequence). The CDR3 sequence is CASSWGLVSDNEQFF. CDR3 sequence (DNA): TGTGCCAGTAGTTGGGGACTAGTCAGCGACAATGAGCAGTTCTTC. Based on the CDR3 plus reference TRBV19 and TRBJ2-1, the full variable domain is DGGITQSPKYLFRKEGQNVTLSCEQNLNHDAMYWYRQDPGQGLRLIYYSQIVNDFQKGDIAEGYSVSREKKESFPLTVTSAQKNPTAFYLCASSWGLVSDNEQFFGPGTRLTVL.

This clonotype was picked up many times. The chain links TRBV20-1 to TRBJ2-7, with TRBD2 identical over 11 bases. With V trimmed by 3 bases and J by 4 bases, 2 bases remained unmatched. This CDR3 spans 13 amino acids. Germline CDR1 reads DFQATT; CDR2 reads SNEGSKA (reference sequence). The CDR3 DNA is TGCAGTGCTAGGGGGACTAGCGGATACGAGCAGTACTTC. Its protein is CSARGTSGYEQYF.

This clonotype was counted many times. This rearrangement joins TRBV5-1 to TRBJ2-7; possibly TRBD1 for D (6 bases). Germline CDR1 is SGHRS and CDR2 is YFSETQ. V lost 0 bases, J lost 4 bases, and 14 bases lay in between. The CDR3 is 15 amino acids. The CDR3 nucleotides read TGCGCCAGCAGCTTGGCCTCGGGACAAGCTTACGAGCAGTACTTC. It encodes CASSLASGQAYEQYF.

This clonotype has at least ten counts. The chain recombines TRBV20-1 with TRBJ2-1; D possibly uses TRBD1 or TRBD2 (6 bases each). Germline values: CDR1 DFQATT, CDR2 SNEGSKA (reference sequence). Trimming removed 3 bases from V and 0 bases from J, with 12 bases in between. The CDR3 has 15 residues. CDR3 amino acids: CSARGGRSSYNEQFF. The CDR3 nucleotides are TGCAGTGCTAGGGGGGGCCGGAGCTCCTACAATGAGCAGTTCTTC.

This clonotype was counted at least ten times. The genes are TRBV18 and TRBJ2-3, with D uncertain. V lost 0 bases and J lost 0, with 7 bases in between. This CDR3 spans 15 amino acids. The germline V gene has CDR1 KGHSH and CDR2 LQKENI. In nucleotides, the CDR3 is TGTGCCAGCTCACCACCCAGCGCGAGCACAGATACGCAGTATTTT. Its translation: CASSPPSASTDTQYF.

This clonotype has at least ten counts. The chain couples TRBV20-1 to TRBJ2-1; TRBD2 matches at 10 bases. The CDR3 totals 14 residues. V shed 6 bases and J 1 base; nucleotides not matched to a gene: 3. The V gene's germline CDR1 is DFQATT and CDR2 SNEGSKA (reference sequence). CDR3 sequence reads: CSAIAGGSYNEQFF. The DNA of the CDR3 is TGCAGTGCCATAGCGGGAGGATCCTACAATGAGCAGTTCTTC.

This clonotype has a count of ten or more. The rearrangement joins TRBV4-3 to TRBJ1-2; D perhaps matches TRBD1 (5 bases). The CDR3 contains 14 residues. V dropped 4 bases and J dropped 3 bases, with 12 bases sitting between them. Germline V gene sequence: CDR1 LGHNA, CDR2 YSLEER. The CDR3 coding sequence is TGCGCCAGCAGCCTTAGTGTGGGGGACTATGGCTACACCTTC. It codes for CASSLSVGDYGYTF.

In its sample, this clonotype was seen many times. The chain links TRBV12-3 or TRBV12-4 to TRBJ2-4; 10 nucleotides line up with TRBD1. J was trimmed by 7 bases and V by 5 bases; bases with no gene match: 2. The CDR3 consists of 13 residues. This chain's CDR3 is CASSRTGGNIQYF. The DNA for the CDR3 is TGTGCCAGCAGTCGGACAGGGGGGAACATTCAGTACTTC.